The 8 T cell receptor beta chains below were found in one sample sequenced in a study. TCRdb fed the 5' RACE reads into MiXCR, producing one record per CDR3 protein. Here the sample spans just under 65,000 distinct CDR3 sequences, about 22% being singletons. The source material was memory CD4+ T cells sorted from a lymph node. Subset indicated: memory CD4+ T cells, CD4+CD45RO+CD25-. These receptors were obtained from a female donor with breast cancer.

This clonotype showed up many times. The chain couples TRBV20-1 to TRBJ2-6; TRBD1 matches at 7 bases. The V segment lost 4 bases and the J segment 0 bases; nucleotides outside the gene matches: 3. In germline, CDR1 is DFQATT, CDR2 SNEGSKA (reference sequence). This CDR3 has 15 residues. Here the CDR3 reads CSAKDRSSGANVLTF. CDR3 DNA sequence: TGCAGTGCTAAGGACAGGAGCTCTGGGGCCAACGTCCTGACTTTC.

The table lists this clonotype with many counts. This rearrangement joins TRBV6-5 to TRBJ1-3; D is perhaps TRBD1 (5 bases). This CDR3 is 13 amino acids long. The V gene lost 6 bases and the J gene lost 4 bases, with 10 bases spanning the gap. Germline-derived CDR1 and CDR2 are MNHEY and SVGAGI. The CDR3 here is CASSGTMGNTIYF. For the CDR3, the DNA is TGTGCCAGCAGCGGGACGATGGGAAACACCATATATTTT.

This clonotype was seen a few times. V usage is TRBV5-1 and J usage is TRBJ2-3; tentative D call: TRBD2 (6 bases). Trimming left V 7 bases short and J 2 bases short, with 14 bases between. The CDR3 extends over 14 amino acids. Per the germline V gene, CDR1 is SGHRS and CDR2 is YFSETQ. The CDR3 here is CASQAGIDTDTQYF. In DNA form, the CDR3 reads TGCGCCAGCCAGGCGGGGATCGACACAGATACGCAGTATTTT.

V gene TRBV7-9 combines with J gene TRBJ2-3, with D possibly being TRBD1 (6 bases). The CDR3 extends over 15 amino acids. V lost 4 bases and J 2 bases, leaving 13 bases between the germline ends. Germline V lookup: CDR1 SEHNR, CDR2 FQNEAQ (reference sequence). The CDR3 nucleotides read TGTGCCAGCAGCTCCGACAGGTCCTTCACAGATACGCAGTATTTT. Its protein product is CASSSDRSFTDTQYF.

This clonotype came up a few times. The chain recombines TRBV20-1 with TRBJ2-1, with 15 bases matching TRBD2. The germline V gene encodes CDR1 DFQATT and CDR2 SNEGSKA (reference sequence). V was clipped by 5 bases and J by 7 bases; unmatched bases: 21. The CDR3 has 20 amino acids. This CDR3 reads CSAEGKPPGLAGGFRNEQFF. In DNA, the CDR3 is TGCAGTGCTGAGGGGAAACCCCCGGGACTAGCGGGAGGTTTTAGGAATGAGCAGTTCTTC.

V gene TRBV5-1 combines with J gene TRBJ2-7; 7 positions match TRBD2. After removal of 5 bases from V and 5 bases from J, the junction contained 10 bases not matched to a gene. The CDR3 loop spans 14 amino acids. Germline V CDR1 and CDR2: SGHRS, YFSETQ. The CDR3 bases are TGCGCCAGCAGACTTCTAGCGGAGAGCGACGAGCAGTACTTC. Encoded protein: CASRLLAESDEQYF. Combining the CDR3 with reference TRBV5-1 and TRBJ2-7 gives the whole variable domain KAGVTQTPRYLIKTRGQQVTLSCSPISGHRSVSWYQQTPGQGLQFLFEYFSETQRNKGNFPGRFSGRQFSNSRSEMNVSTLELGDSALYLCASRLLAESDEQYFGPGTRLTVT.

This clonotype was picked up many times. The chain combines TRBV5-1 with TRBJ2-1; TRBD2 matches 9 bases. CDR3 size: 15 residues. Germline lookup yields CDR1 SGHRS and CDR2 YFSETQ. V was clipped by 5 bases and J by 2 bases; unmatched bases: 5. CDR3 sequence (DNA): TGCGCCAGCAGTCCTAGCGGGATAACCTACAATGAGCAGTTCTTC. Its translation: CASSPSGITYNEQFF.

This sequence joins TRBV18 and TRBJ2-7; D not resolved. This CDR3 has 14 amino acids. Germline assignment: CDR1 KGHSH and CDR2 LQKENI. V lost 6 bases, J lost 3 bases, and 15 bases lay in between. CDR3 DNA sequence: TGTGCCAGCTCTCTTACACGAAACAACTACGAGCAGTACTTC. This encodes CASSLTRNNYEQYF.